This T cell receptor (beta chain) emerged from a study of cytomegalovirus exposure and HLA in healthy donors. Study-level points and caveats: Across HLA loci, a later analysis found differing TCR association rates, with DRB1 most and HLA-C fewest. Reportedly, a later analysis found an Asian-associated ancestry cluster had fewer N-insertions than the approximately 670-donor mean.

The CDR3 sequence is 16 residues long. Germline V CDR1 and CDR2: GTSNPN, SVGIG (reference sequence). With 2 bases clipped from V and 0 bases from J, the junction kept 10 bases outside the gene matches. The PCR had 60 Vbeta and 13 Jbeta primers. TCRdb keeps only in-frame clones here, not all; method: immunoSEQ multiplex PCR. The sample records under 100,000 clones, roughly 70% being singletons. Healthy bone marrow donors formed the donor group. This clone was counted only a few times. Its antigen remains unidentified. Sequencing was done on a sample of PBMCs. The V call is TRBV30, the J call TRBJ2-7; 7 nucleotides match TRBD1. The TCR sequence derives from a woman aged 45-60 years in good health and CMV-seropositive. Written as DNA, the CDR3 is TGTGCCTGGAGTTCATACAGGGGCTCTAACTCCTACGAGCAGTACTTC. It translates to CAWSSYRGSNSYEQYF.